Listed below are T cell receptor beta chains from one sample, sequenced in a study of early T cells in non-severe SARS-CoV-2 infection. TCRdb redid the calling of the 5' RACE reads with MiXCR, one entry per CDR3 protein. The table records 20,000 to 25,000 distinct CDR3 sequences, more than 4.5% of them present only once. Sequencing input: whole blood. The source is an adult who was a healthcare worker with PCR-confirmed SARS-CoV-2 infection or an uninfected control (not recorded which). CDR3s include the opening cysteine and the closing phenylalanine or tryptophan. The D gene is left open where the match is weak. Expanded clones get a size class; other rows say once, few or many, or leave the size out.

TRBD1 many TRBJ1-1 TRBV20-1 TGCAGTGCTAGCGGACAGGCTATGAACACTGAAGCTTTCTTT CSASGQAMNTEAFF
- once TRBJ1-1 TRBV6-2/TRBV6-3 TGTGCCAGCAGTTACGCAGCAATGAACACTGAAGCTTTCTTT CASSYAAMNTEAFF
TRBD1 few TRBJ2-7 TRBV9 TGTGCCAGCAGCGTACGGGGGACAGGGAGGGACGAGCAGTACTTC CASSVRGTGRDEQYF
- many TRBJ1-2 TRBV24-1 TGTGCCACCTCAACCCCCGAAATAAACTATGGCTACACCTTC CATSTPEINYGYTF
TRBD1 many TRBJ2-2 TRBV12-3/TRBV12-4 TGTGCCAGCAGTTTAGGAAGGGACAGGGTAGTTTTCACCGGGGAGCTGTTTTTT CASSLGRDRVVFTGELFF
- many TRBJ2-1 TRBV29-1 TGCAGCGCGGGCTCCTACAATGAGCAGTTCTTC CSAGSYNEQFF
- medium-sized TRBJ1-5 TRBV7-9 TGTGCCAGCAGCGCGGACACCTCCGAGCAGCCCCAGCATTTT CASSADTSEQPQHF
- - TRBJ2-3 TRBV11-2 TGTGCCAGCAGCCAACCCGACGAATATACGCAGTATTTT CASSQPDEYTQYF
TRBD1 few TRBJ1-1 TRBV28 TGTGCCAGCAGTATCGACAGGGAGACTGAAGCTTTCTTT CASSIDRETEAFF
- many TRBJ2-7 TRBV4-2 TGTGCCAGCGGGACTCAAAGCCCCTACGAGCAGTACTTC CASGTQSPYEQYF
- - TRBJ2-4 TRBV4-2 TGTGCCAGCAGCCAAGATCTCGGAGGGTGGGCGGCCAAAAACATTCAGTACTTC CASSQDLGGWAAKNIQYF
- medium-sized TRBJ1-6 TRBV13 TGTGCCAGCAGCTTCGGGGATAGCTCCTATAATTCACCCCTCCACTTT CASSFGDSSYNSPLHF
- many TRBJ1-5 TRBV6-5 TGTGCCAGCAGTTCGCGGGGATATAGCAATCAGCCCCAGCATTTT CASSSRGYSNQPQHF
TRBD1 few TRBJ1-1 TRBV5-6 TGTGCCAGCAGCACCAATGGACAGGAGTCATCGGAAGCTTTCTTT CASSTNGQESSEAFF
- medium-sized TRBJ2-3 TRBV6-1 TGTGCCAGCAGTGAAGCAGAGGTCCAGCCGCAGTATTTT CASSEAEVQPQYF
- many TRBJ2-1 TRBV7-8 TGTGCCAGCAGCTTCGGGGCCCGGTACGGTGAGCAGTTCTTC CASSFGARYGEQFF
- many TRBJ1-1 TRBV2 TGTGCCTCCCCCGAGAAGGGGGATGACACTGAAGCTTTCTTT CASPEKGDDTEAFF
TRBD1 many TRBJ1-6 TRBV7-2 TGTGCCAGCAGTCGACAGGGGTTTTATTCACCCCTCCACTTT CASSRQGFYSPLHF
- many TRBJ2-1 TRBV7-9 TGTGCCAGCAGCTTTCGGACTGAGGGACGCAATGAGCAGTTCTTC CASSFRTEGRNEQFF
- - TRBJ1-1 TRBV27 TGTGCCAGCAGTTTTGGGGGCCCTAACACTGAAGCTTTCTTT CASSFGGPNTEAFF
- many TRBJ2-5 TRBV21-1 TGTGCCAGCAGCAAGACACTGAAGGTACAAGAGACCCAGTACTTC CASSKTLKVQETQYF
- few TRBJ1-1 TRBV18 TGTGCCAGCTCACCGAATACGAGGCTGAACACTGAAGCTTTCTTT CASSPNTRLNTEAFF
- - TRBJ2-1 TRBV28 TGTGCCAGCAGTTCAATCCATGAGCAGTTCTTC CASSSIHEQFF
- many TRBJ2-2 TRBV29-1 TGCAGCGTTGCACGGGGGGCGGTCACCGGGGAGCTGTTTTTT CSVARGAVTGELFF
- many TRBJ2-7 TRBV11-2 TGTGCCAGCAGCCTGGGACGGATTTACGAGCAGTACTTC CASSLGRIYEQYF
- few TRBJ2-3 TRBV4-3 TGCGAATCGGCTTACACAGATACGCAGTATTTT CESAYTDTQYF
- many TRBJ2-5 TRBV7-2 TGTGCCAGCACCGAGTCTCAAGAGACCCAGTACTTC CASTESQETQYF
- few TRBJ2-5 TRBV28 TGTGCCAGCAGTTTGAAAGAGACCCAGTACTTC CASSLKETQYF
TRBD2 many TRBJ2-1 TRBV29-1 TGCAGCGTTGAACGGCGACTAGCGGTAGACAATGAGCAGTTCTTC CSVERRLAVDNEQFF
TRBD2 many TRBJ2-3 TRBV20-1 TGCAGTGCGCGGACTAGCGAAGGTCGGGGCACAGATACGCAGTATTTT CSARTSEGRGTDTQYF
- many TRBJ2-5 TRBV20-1 TGCAGTGCTAGAAGGGACCGAGAAGAGACCCAGTACTTC CSARRDREETQYF
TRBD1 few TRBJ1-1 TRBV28 TGTGCCGCAAAGGGACAGATGAACACTGAAGCTTTCTTT CAAKGQMNTEAFF
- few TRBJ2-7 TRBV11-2 TGTGCCAGCAGCTTCGTCCGGAACAGCTACGAGCAGTACTTC CASSFVRNSYEQYF
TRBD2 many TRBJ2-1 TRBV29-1 TGCAGCGTTGTGACTAGCGGGCCTTCGTATGAGCAGTTCTTC CSVVTSGPSYEQFF
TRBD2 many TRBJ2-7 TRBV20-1 TGCAGTGCACCGGGACTAGCGGCCGCCTACGAGCAGTACTTC CSAPGLAAAYEQYF
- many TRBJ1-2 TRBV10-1 TGCGCCAGCAGTGAGAATGGGAACTATGGCTACACCTTC CASSENGNYGYTF
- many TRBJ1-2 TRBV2 TGTGCCAGCAGTTTCCGTCCGCGGGATGGCTACACCTTC CASSFRPRDGYTF
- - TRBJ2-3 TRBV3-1 TGTGCCAGCAGCGAGCCCCGAACGGGGGTAGATACGCAGTATTTT CASSEPRTGVDTQYF
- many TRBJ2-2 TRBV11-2 TGTGCCAGCAGCTTACTGCGGGGAGCGAACACCGGGGAGCTGTTTTTT CASSLLRGANTGELFF
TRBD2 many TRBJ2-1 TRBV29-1 TGCAGCGTACCTGATAGACTAGCGGGACTTTCGAATGAGCAGTTCTTC CSVPDRLAGLSNEQFF
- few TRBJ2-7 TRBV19 TGTGCCAGTAGTATGAGTCTCACAGGGTGGTACGAGCAGTACTTC CASSMSLTGWYEQYF
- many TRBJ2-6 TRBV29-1 TGCAGCGCCACCCCGGAGGGGGCGCGTGGCTCTGGGGCCAACGTCCTGACTTTC CSATPEGARGSGANVLTF
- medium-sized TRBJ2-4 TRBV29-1 TGCAGCGTTGGGGTAGGCGGGAAAAACATTCAGTACTTC CSVGVGGKNIQYF
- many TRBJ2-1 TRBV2 TGTGCCAGCAGTGAAAGTGTACCTCCACCCAATGAGCAGTTCTTC CASSESVPPPNEQFF
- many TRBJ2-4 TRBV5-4 TGTGCCAGCAGCTTGGACCCCCAGGGGTCCAAAAACATTCAGTACTTC CASSLDPQGSKNIQYF
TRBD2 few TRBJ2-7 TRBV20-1 TGCAGTGGCAGGCTGGGGGGGGACTACGAGCAGTACTTC CSGRLGGDYEQYF
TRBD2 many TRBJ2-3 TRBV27 TGTGCCAGCAACCCCTGGAATGGCGGGAGGGCTAATTCAGCAGATACGCAGTATTTT CASNPWNGGRANSADTQYF
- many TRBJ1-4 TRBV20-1 TGCAGTGCTAGCGATGACAGCGTTCCGGAAAAACTGTTTTTT CSASDDSVPEKLFF
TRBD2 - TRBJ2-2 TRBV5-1 TGCGCCAGCAGCGCAGGACTAGCGGGTTACACCGGGGAGCTGTTTTTT CASSAGLAGYTGELFF
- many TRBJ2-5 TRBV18 TGTGCCAGCTCACCTCTCCAAGAGACCCAGTACTTC CASSPLQETQYF
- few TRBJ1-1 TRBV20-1 TGCAGTGCGAGAGAGGGAGGCAAGAACACTGAAGCTTTCTTT CSAREGGKNTEAFF